This TCR beta chain was obtained from a study of shared clonotypes between healthy human individuals. Germline V gene sequence: CDR1 SGHTA, CDR2 FQGNSA. The CDR3 is made up of 15 amino acids. V dropped 4 bases and J dropped 6 bases, with 17 bases sitting between them. Clones were sequenced by immunoSEQ multiplex PCR, and TCRdb holds only the in-frame ones, with some missing. The table lists some 1,100,000 clones, approximately 80% of them singletons. The specimen sequenced was memory CD4+ T cells from PBMCs. This sample's subset: CD45RA-negative fraction. The chain employs TRBV7-2 and TRBJ2-3; D is uncertain. This receptor was obtained from a man younger than 30 in good health. Some clones in this sample may be carry-over from other donors' samples. The CDR3 DNA reads as TGTGCCAGCAGCTCCTTTTTAGCTATTCCGGATACGCAGTATTTT. Protein product: CASSSFLAIPDTQYF.